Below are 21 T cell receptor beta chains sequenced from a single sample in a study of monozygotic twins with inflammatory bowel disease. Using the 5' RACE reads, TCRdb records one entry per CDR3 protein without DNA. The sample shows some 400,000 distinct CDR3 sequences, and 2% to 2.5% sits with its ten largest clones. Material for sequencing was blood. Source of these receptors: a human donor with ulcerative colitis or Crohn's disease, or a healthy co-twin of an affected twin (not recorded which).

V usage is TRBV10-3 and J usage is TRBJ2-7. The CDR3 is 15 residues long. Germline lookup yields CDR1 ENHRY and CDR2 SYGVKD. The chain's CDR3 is CTISESDELSYEQYF.

The CDR3 loop reads CASRGPGQGTDTQYF. The V and J genes are TRBV23-1 and TRBJ2-3; there is no DNA to check the TCRdb D call of TRBD1. TRBV23-1 falls under the ORF class, with uncertain function. CDR3 length equals 15 residues.

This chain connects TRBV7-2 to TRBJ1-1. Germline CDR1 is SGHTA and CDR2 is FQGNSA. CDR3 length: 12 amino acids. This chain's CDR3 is CASSLGGFQAFF. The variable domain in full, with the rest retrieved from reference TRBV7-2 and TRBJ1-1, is GAGVSQSPSNKVTEKGKDVELRCDPISGHTALYWYRQSLGQGLEFLIYFQGNSAPDKSGLPSDRFSAERTGGSVSTLTIQRTQQEDSAVYLCASSLGGFQAFFGQGTRLTVV.

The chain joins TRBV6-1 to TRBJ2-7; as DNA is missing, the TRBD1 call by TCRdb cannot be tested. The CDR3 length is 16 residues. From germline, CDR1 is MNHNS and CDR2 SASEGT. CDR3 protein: CASTKGAGVSVNEQYF.

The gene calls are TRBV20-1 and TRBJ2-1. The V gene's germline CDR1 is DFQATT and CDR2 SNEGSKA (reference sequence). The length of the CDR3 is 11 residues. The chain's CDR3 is CSASSYNEQFF.

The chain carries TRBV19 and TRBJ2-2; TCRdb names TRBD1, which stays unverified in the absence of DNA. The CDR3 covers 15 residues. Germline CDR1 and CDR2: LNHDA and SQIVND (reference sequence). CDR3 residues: CASSMGVLITGELFF.

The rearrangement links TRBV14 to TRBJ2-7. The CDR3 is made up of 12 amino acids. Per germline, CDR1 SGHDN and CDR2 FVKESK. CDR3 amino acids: CASSQGVDQADF.

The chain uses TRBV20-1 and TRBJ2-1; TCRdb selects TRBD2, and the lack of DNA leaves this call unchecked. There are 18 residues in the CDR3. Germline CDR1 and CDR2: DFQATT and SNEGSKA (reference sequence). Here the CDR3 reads CSARSMGGGGASYNEQFF.

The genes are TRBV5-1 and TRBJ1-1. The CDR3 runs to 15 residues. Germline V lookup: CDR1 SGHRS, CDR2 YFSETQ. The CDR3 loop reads CASRSGAALNTEAFF.

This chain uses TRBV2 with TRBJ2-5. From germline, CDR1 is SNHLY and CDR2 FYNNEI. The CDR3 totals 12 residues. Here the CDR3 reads CASTSLQETQYF.

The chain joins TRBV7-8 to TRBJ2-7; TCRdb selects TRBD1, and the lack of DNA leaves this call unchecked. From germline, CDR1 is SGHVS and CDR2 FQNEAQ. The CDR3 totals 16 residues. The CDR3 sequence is CASSLEFGGRPYEQYF.

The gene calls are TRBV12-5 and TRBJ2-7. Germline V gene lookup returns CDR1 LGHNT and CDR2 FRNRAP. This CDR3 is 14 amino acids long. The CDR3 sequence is CASGLVTPKYEQYF.

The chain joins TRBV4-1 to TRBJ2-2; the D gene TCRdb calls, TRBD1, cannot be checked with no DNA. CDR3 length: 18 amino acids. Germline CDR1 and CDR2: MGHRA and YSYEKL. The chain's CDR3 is CASSRRTHKFANTGELFF.

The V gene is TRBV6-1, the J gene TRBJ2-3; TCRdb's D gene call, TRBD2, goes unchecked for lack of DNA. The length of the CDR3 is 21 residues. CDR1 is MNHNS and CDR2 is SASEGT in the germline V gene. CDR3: CASSGGVTSGNRGTSTDTQYF.

CDR3 loop: CASRLGRMINEQFF. The chain combines TRBV28 with TRBJ2-1. Looked up from germline, CDR1 is MDHEN and CDR2 is SYDVKM. The CDR3 is made up of 14 amino acids.

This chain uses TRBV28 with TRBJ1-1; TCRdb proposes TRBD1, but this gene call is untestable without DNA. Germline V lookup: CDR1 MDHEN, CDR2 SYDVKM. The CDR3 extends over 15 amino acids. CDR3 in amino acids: CASSFIGVGYTEAFF.

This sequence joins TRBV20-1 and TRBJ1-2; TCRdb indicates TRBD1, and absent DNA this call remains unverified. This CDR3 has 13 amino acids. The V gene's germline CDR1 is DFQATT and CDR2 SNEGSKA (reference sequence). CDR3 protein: CGQSPSGAVGYTF.

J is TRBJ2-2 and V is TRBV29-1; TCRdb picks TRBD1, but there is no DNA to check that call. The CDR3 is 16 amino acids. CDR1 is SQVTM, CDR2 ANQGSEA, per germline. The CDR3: CSAGGGGNLNTGELFF.

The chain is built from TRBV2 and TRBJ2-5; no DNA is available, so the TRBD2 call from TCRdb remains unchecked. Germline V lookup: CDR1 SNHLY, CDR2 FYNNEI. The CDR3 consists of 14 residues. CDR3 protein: CASSDRALQETQYF. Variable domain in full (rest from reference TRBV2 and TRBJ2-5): EPEVTQTPSHQVTQMGQEVILRCVPISNHLYFYWYRQILGQKVEFLVSFYNNEISEKSEIFDDQFSVERPDGSNFTLKIRSTKLEDSAMYFCASSDRALQETQYFGPGTRLLVL.

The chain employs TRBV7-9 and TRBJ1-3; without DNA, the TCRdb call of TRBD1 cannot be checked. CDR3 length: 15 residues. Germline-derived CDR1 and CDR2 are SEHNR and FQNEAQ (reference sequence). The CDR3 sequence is CASSPRGAGGNTIYF.

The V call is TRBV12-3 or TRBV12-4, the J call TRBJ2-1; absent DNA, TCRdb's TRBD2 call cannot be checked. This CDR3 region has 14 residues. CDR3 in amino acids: CASSDRTSGGGRFF.